This T cell receptor beta chain was recorded in a study of technical replicates of blood from a handful of donors. The trim removed 5 bases at V and 8 bases at J, leaving 8 bases unmatched. There are 14 residues in the CDR3. CDR1 and CDR2 (germline): SEHNR, FQNEAQ (reference sequence). The assay was immunoSEQ multiplex PCR, and TCRdb's table has in-frame clones only and misses some. The table has 40,000 to 60,000 clones, more than 70% seen once. This sequence originates from a human donor in good health. Some clones in this sample may be carry-over from other donors' samples. The chain uses TRBV7-9 and TRBJ1-4; 7 bases line up with TRBD1. Source material: PBMCs. CDR3 in amino acids: CASSRQTGEEKLFF. DNA for the CDR3: TGTGCCAGCAGCCGCCAAACAGGGGAAGAAAAACTGTTTTTT.